This entry is about one TCR beta chain. The sample is drawn from a study of T-cell memory formation after mild COVID-19. Study overall: Most TCR clusters belonged to a single donor.

V shed 5 bases and J shed 1 base, with 11 bases lying between them. CDR3 size: 14 residues. Germline V gene data show CDR1 as SEHNR and CDR2 as FQNEAQ (reference sequence). From the 5' RACE reads, TCRdb called clonotypes with MiXCR, one entry per CDR3 protein. Of more than 450,000 distinct CDR3 sequences in the sample, around 17% were seen once. The source material was PBMCs or a T cell subset sorted from them (not recorded which). The chain combines TRBV7-9 with TRBJ1-1; D not certain. This receptor was taken from an adult woman who had mild COVID-19 (a few samples of this study predate the infection). Cell type and time point are not known. The CDR3 sequence: CASSTWTANTEAFF. CDR3 DNA: TGTGCCAGCAGCACCTGGACTGCGAACACTGAAGCTTTCTTT.